Listed below are T cell receptor beta chains from one sample, sequenced in a study of cytomegalovirus exposure and HLA in healthy donors. TCRdb's copy holds only in-frame clones and misses some; the assay was immunoSEQ multiplex PCR. The sample holds around 76,000 clones, 70% seen once. The specimen sequenced was PBMCs. Receptors originate from a woman aged 45-65 years in good health and CMV-seropositive. Each CDR3 is given with its conserved first and last residue. The D gene is left open where the match is weak. Clone sizes are given selectively: once, few, many, or a class where the clone is expanded.

TRBV6-5	.	TRBJ1-2	few	TGTGCCAGCAGTTACTCGGGTCCCCAGGGCTACTATGGCTACACCTTC	CASSYSGPQGYYGYTF
TRBV19	TRBD2	TRBJ2-7	.	TGTGCCAGTAGTACAGGACTAGGCCATGACGAGCAGTACTTC	CASSTGLGHDEQYF
TRBV19	.	TRBJ2-7	.	TGTGCCAGTAGCCGACTCCCGGGAAACTACGAGCAGTACTTC	CASSRLPGNYEQYF
TRBV18	TRBD1	TRBJ1-4	once	TGTGCCAGCTCACCAATGATTCTGGGACAGGGAGGCGAAAAACTGTTTTTT	CASSPMILGQGGEKLFF
TRBV19	.	TRBJ2-7	once	TGTGCCAGTAGTATCAAGTCTGCGTTTGAGCAGTACTTC	CASSIKSAFEQYF
TRBV5-1	.	TRBJ2-2	.	TGCGCCAGCAGCATGCGGGACGGTTACACCGGGGAGCTGTTTTTT	CASSMRDGYTGELFF
TRBV7-3	TRBD2	TRBJ2-1	.	TGTGCCAGCAGCTTAAACCCCGGGACTAGTTCCAATGAGCAGTTCTTC	CASSLNPGTSSNEQFF
TRBV19	.	TRBJ1-1	.	TGTGCCAGTAGCTCCCGGGGAGGGGCCCACACTGAAGCTTTCTTT	CASSSRGGAHTEAFF
TRBV19	.	TRBJ1-5	.	TGTGCCAGTAGTATATGGAGCCCAGGGATTAGTCAGCCCCAGCATTTT	CASSIWSPGISQPQHF
TRBV28	TRBD1	TRBJ2-7	few	TGTGCCAGCAGTTCCCAGGGGGCGGGAAGTTCCTACGAGCAGTACTTC	CASSSQGAGSSYEQYF
TRBV7-8	TRBD2	TRBJ2-5	.	TGTGCCAGCAGCTTAGAAGAACTAGCGTCCGGGACCCAGTACTTC	CASSLEELASGTQYF
TRBV25-1	.	TRBJ2-5	.	TGTGCCAGCAGTGAATTGGGTGGGCTGCGGGGACCAGGGGAGACCCAGTACTTC	CASSELGGLRGPGETQYF
TRBV10-2	TRBD1	TRBJ1-2	.	TGCGCCAGGCCTACAGGGGCAAACTATGGCTACACCTTC	CARPTGANYGYTF
TRBV4-3	.	TRBJ1-3	few	TGCGCCAGCAGCCAAGACAGGCCCTCTGGAAACACCATATATTTT	CASSQDRPSGNTIYF
TRBV7-2	.	TRBJ1-6	.	TGTGCCAGCAGCTCGGTAGGGGCGAGCTCACCCCTCCACTTT	CASSSVGASSPLHF
TRBV4-3	.	TRBJ2-1	.	TGCGCCAGCAGCCAAGGCACAAAACAGGAGCAGTTCTTC	CASSQGTKQEQFF
TRBV7-2	.	TRBJ1-2	.	TGTGCCAGCAGCTTAGATCAAAACTATGGCTACACCTTC	CASSLDQNYGYTF
TRBV4-1	TRBD2	TRBJ2-3	few	TGCGCCAGCAGCCAGGGACTAGCGAACACAGATACGCAGTATTTT	CASSQGLANTDTQYF
TRBV28	.	TRBJ2-7	.	TGTGCCAGCATACGGACGGGAGAACTCTACGAGCAGTACTTC	CASIRTGELYEQYF
TRBV6-1	.	TRBJ2-7	.	TGTGCCAGCAGCCTACTCCCCTACGAGCAGTACTTC	CASSLLPYEQYF
TRBV10-3	TRBD1	TRBJ2-7	.	TGTGCCATCAGTGGGCAGGGGGCCTACGAGCAGTACTTC	CAISGQGAYEQYF
TRBV7-3	TRBD2	TRBJ2-1	.	TGTGCCAGCAGCCGTCTAGCGGGAGGGGGGGGCAATGAGCAGTTCTTC	CASSRLAGGGGNEQFF
TRBV7-8	.	TRBJ1-2	few	TGTGCCAGCAGCTACGGACAGCGCGCTGGCTACACCTTC	CASSYGQRAGYTF
TRBV6-1	TRBD2	TRBJ2-3	.	TGTGCCAGCAGTGTCGCGCGGGGGGGCGGGAGCACAGATACGCAGTATTTT	CASSVARGGGSTDTQYF
TRBV28	.	TRBJ2-5	.	TGTGCCAGCATCTTCCGGCCAGGGGTTGGGGAGACCCAGTACTTC	CASIFRPGVGETQYF
TRBV7-9	TRBD1	TRBJ1-1	.	TGTGCCAGCAGCTTTCAGGACAGGGAAGCTTTCTTT	CASSFQDREAFF
TRBV28	TRBD1	TRBJ2-5	.	TGTGCCAGCGGGACAGCCCAAGAGACCCAGTACTTC	CASGTAQETQYF
TRBV29-1	TRBD1	TRBJ1-1	.	TGCAGCGTTCAGCCCGGGACAGGGAACACTGAAGCTTTCTTT	CSVQPGTGNTEAFF
TRBV5-8	.	TRBJ1-1	.	TGTGCCAGCAGACCACTGGGGGGGTTTAACACTGAAGCTTTCTTT	CASRPLGGFNTEAFF
TRBV7-2	.	TRBJ2-4	.	TGTGCCAGCAGCTCCAGACAGGCCAAAAACATTCAGTACTTC	CASSSRQAKNIQYF
TRBV10-1	TRBD2	TRBJ2-3	.	TGCGCCAGCAGTGGGACTAGCTGGACAGATACGCAGTATTTT	CASSGTSWTDTQYF
TRBV7-3	.	TRBJ2-3	.	TGTGCCAGCAGCCCGACCCAGACAGGTTACCGCACAGATACGCAGTATTTT	CASSPTQTGYRTDTQYF
TRBV10-3	.	TRBJ2-3	.	TGTGCCATCAGTGCCACCCCAGGGGTTAGGGCAATAACCGCAGGCACAGATACGCAGTATTTT	CAISATPGVRAITAGTDTQYF
TRBV5-4	.	TRBJ2-7	few	TGTGCCAGCAGCTTTTTTTTGCGGGGAACTGGGAACGAGCAGTACTTC	CASSFFLRGTGNEQYF
TRBV29-1	TRBD2	TRBJ2-3	.	TGCAGCACTCCGGGACTAGCAGACACAGATACGCAGTATTTT	CSTPGLADTDTQYF
TRBV30	TRBD1	TRBJ1-2	once	TGTGCCTTACGGACAGGGGGCCATGGCTACACCTTC	CALRTGGHGYTF
TRBV7-2	TRBD1	TRBJ1-3	.	TGTGCCAGCAGTCAACAGGGGGCTGGAAACACCATATATTTT	CASSQQGAGNTIYF
TRBV4-3	.	TRBJ2-5	.	TGCGCCAGCAGCCAAATACAGGGACGGGAGACCCAGTACTTC	CASSQIQGRETQYF
TRBV28	TRBD2	TRBJ2-7	few	TGTGCCAGCAGTTTCAGACTAGCCGACGAGCAGTACTTC	CASSFRLADEQYF
TRBV5-8	TRBD1	TRBJ1-4	few	TGTGCCAGCAGCTCCTGGACAGGGGCAAGGGAAAAACTGTTTTTT	CASSSWTGAREKLFF
TRBV27	.	TRBJ1-1	.	TGTGCCAGCAGTTCTAGCCTTAACACTGAAGCTTTCTTT	CASSSSLNTEAFF
TRBV18	TRBD1	TRBJ2-3	.	TGTGCCAGCTCACCACAAGACGTACAGGGGCGCCTTCTAGATACGCAGTATTTT	CASSPQDVQGRLLDTQYF
TRBV19	TRBD1	TRBJ1-4	once	TGTGCCAGTACAACGACAGGGGGCGTTGAAAAACTGTTTTTT	CASTTTGGVEKLFF
TRBV5-8	.	TRBJ1-6	.	TGTGCCAGCAGCGGAGCATGGGGCGTAGAGTCCTATAATTCACCCCTCCACTTT	CASSGAWGVESYNSPLHF
TRBV13	.	TRBJ2-5	once	TGTGCCAGCAGCTCGAGACAAACCCCCCTGGAGACCCAGTACTTC	CASSSRQTPLETQYF
TRBV7-9	TRBD2	TRBJ2-1	.	TGTGCCAGCAGCTTATGGGCTAGCGGGAGTATGAATGAGCAGTTCTTC	CASSLWASGSMNEQFF
TRBV4-3	.	TRBJ1-1	.	TGCGCCAGCAGCCAAGGTTGGACTGTGAACACTGAAGCTTTCTTT	CASSQGWTVNTEAFF
TRBV29-1	.	TRBJ1-5	.	TGCAGCGTTCGAGGAGCAGAAGATCAGCCCCAGCATTTT	CSVRGAEDQPQHF
TRBV29-1	.	TRBJ1-2	.	TGCAGCGTTGATGAACAGTCCCTCTATGGCTACACCTTC	CSVDEQSLYGYTF
TRBV1	.	TRBJ2-4	.	TGCACCAGCAGCCAAGATTTGGCGGGAGGGTCCGAAAACATTCAGTACTTC	CTSSQDLAGGSENIQYF
TRBV2	.	TRBJ1-1	.	TGTGCCAGCAGTGGCGAGTTTGAAGCTTTCTTT	CASSGEFEAFF
TRBV28	.	TRBJ2-7	few	TGTGCCAGCAGTCCCGCGGGATACAGCTCCTACGAGCAGTACTTC	CASSPAGYSSYEQYF